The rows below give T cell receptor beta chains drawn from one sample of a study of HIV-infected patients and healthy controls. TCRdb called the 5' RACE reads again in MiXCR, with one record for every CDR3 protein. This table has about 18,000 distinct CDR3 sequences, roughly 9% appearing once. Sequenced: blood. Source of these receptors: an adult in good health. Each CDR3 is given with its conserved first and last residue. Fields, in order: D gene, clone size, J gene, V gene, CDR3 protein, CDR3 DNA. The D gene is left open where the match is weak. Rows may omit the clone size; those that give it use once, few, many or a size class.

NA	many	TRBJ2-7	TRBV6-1	CASSEAQQDEQYF	TGTGCCAGCAGTGAAGCCCAACAGGACGAGCAGTACTTC
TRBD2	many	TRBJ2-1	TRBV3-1	CASSPGLAGGPVNNEQFF	TGTGCCAGCAGCCCCGGACTAGCGGGAGGGCCGGTGAACAATGAGCAGTTCTTC
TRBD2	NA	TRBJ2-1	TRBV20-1	CSARTGSGRVRNEQFF	TGCAGTGCTAGAACCGGAAGCGGGAGGGTGCGAAATGAGCAGTTCTTC
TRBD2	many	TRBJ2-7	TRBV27	CASSLRLAGAYEQYF	TGTGCCAGCAGTTTACGGCTAGCGGGAGCCTACGAGCAGTACTTC
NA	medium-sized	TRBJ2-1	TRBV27	CASSLTSDRSNEQFF	TGTGCCAGCAGCCTTACTAGCGACAGGTCTAATGAGCAGTTCTTC
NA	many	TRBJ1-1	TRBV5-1	CASSIRRGTEAFF	TGCGCCAGCAGCATCCGGAGAGGCACTGAAGCTTTCTTT
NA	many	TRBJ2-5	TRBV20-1	CSARDRAGAFQETQYF	TGCAGTGCTAGAGATAGGGCAGGTGCCTTTCAAGAGACCCAGTACTTC
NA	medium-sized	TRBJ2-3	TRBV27	CASSFYSTDTQYF	TGTGCCAGCAGTTTCTACTCCACAGATACGCAGTATTTT
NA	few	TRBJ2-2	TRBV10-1	CASSEQRGGGELFF	TGCGCCAGCAGTGAACAGCGAGGAGGCGGGGAGCTGTTTTTT
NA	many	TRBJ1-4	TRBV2	CASRKTVTGEKLFF	TGTGCCAGCAGGAAGACGGTTACGGGGGAAAAACTGTTTTTT
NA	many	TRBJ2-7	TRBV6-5	CASMEGASSSYEQYF	TGTGCCAGCATGGAAGGAGCGTCTAGCTCCTACGAGCAGTACTTC
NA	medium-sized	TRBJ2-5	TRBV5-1	CASSLELGAQQETQYF	TGCGCCAGCAGCTTAGAGTTAGGGGCGCAACAAGAGACCCAGTACTTC
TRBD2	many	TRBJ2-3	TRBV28	CASSWGTSADTQYF	TGTGCCAGCAGTTGGGGGACTAGCGCAGATACGCAGTATTTT
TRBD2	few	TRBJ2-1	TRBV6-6	CASSSGLAGGKGSYNEQFF	TGTGCCAGCAGTTCCGGACTAGCGGGAGGAAAGGGGTCCTACAATGAGCAGTTCTTC
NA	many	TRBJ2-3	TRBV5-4	CASSLAPDSSTDTQYF	TGTGCCAGCAGCTTGGCCCCGGATTCTAGCACAGATACGCAGTATTTT